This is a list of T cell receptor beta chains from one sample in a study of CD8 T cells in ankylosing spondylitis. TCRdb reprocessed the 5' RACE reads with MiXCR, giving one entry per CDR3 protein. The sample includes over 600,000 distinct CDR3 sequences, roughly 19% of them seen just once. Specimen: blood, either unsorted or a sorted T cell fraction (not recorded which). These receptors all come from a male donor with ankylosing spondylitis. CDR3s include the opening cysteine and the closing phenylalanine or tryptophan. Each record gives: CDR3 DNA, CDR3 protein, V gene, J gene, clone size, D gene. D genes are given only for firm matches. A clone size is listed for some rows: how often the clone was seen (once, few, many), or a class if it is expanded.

CDR3nt: TGCAGTGCCGGGTATCCGGGACAGGGGTCTGGCTACACCTTC; CDR3aa: CSAGYPGQGSGYTF; v_gene: TRBV20-1; j_gene: TRBJ1-2; abundance: few; d_gene: TRBD1
CDR3nt: TGCAGTGCTATCCCCGGGGGCACGTCCTACAATGAGCAGTTCTTC; CDR3aa: CSAIPGGTSYNEQFF; v_gene: TRBV20-1; j_gene: TRBJ2-1; abundance: .; d_gene: .
CDR3nt: TGCGCCAGCAGCCAAGATAGCCAGCCTGCCGTCTTGTATGGCTACACCTTC; CDR3aa: CASSQDSQPAVLYGYTF; v_gene: TRBV4-3; j_gene: TRBJ1-2; abundance: .; d_gene: .
CDR3nt: TGCAGTGCGAGCCTAGGGACTAGCGGGAGGGACGAGCAGTTCTTC; CDR3aa: CSASLGTSGRDEQFF; v_gene: TRBV20-1; j_gene: TRBJ2-1; abundance: few; d_gene: TRBD2
CDR3nt: TGCGCCAGCAGCCAAGAAGGTGGGCGAGCAAACACTGAAGCTTTCTTT; CDR3aa: CASSQEGGRANTEAFF; v_gene: TRBV4-1; j_gene: TRBJ1-1; abundance: few; d_gene: .
CDR3nt: TGCGCCAGCAGCCAAGTCAGCGGGAGGGGCTCCTACGAGCAGTACTTC; CDR3aa: CASSQVSGRGSYEQYF; v_gene: TRBV4-3; j_gene: TRBJ2-7; abundance: .; d_gene: TRBD2
CDR3nt: TGTGCCAGTAGTGGAAGGACTTTCACAGATACGCAGTATTTT; CDR3aa: CASSGRTFTDTQYF; v_gene: TRBV6-1; j_gene: TRBJ2-3; abundance: .; d_gene: .
CDR3nt: TGTGCCAGCAGTTTTGACGGGACAGGCGGGACACCTACCTACCAAGAGACCCAGTACTTC; CDR3aa: CASSFDGTGGTPTYQETQYF; v_gene: TRBV4-2; j_gene: TRBJ2-5; abundance: few; d_gene: TRBD1
CDR3nt: TGCGCCAGCAGCCAAGACGAATTCTACGAGCAGTACTTC; CDR3aa: CASSQDEFYEQYF; v_gene: TRBV4-1; j_gene: TRBJ2-7; abundance: few; d_gene: .
CDR3nt: TGTGCCAGTTCCTCAGGGTACTTCAATCAGCCCCAGCATTTT; CDR3aa: CASSSGYFNQPQHF; v_gene: TRBV12-3/TRBV12-4; j_gene: TRBJ1-5; abundance: many; d_gene: .
CDR3nt: TGTGCCACCACCACAGGGGACACCGGGGAGCTGTTTTTT; CDR3aa: CATTTGDTGELFF; v_gene: TRBV24-1; j_gene: TRBJ2-2; abundance: few; d_gene: TRBD1
CDR3nt: TGTGCCAGCAGCTTATCCGGGACAGGGGGCAGCGAGCAGTACTTC; CDR3aa: CASSLSGTGGSEQYF; v_gene: TRBV7-6; j_gene: TRBJ2-7; abundance: few; d_gene: TRBD1
CDR3nt: TGTGCCAGCAGTTTATCACGATACGAGCAGTACTTC; CDR3aa: CASSLSRYEQYF; v_gene: TRBV12-3/TRBV12-4; j_gene: TRBJ2-7; abundance: many; d_gene: .
CDR3nt: TGTGCCAGCAGCGCGGGACAGGGGGACCAATACGAGCAGTACTTC; CDR3aa: CASSAGQGDQYEQYF; v_gene: TRBV7-9; j_gene: TRBJ2-7; abundance: .; d_gene: TRBD1
CDR3nt: TGTGCCAGCAGCTCCGCGGACCGGGTAGAGACCCAGTACTTC; CDR3aa: CASSSADRVETQYF; v_gene: TRBV7-9; j_gene: TRBJ2-5; abundance: .; d_gene: .
CDR3nt: TGCAGTGCCAATGGACTAGCGGGAGCTGTCTCCTACAATGAGCAGTTCTTC; CDR3aa: CSANGLAGAVSYNEQFF; v_gene: TRBV20-1; j_gene: TRBJ2-1; abundance: few; d_gene: TRBD2
CDR3nt: TGTGCCAGCAGTCCAGGGTCCGGCCTTCAGTACTTC; CDR3aa: CASSPGSGLQYF; v_gene: TRBV6-5; j_gene: TRBJ2-4; abundance: few; d_gene: .
CDR3nt: TGCGCCAGCAGCTTTTTAAGGCCTCAGGACTATGGCTACACCTTC; CDR3aa: CASSFLRPQDYGYTF; v_gene: TRBV5-1; j_gene: TRBJ1-2; abundance: few; d_gene: .
CDR3nt: TGTGCCATCAGTGAGAGCGGGGCCACCACTGAGCAGTTCTTC; CDR3aa: CAISESGATTEQFF; v_gene: TRBV10-3; j_gene: TRBJ2-1; abundance: few; d_gene: TRBD2
CDR3nt: TGTGCCAGCAGTTTAGGTCCGGGCGGGAGGGATTACAATGAGCAGTTCTTC; CDR3aa: CASSLGPGGRDYNEQFF; v_gene: TRBV12-3/TRBV12-4; j_gene: TRBJ2-1; abundance: few; d_gene: TRBD2
CDR3nt: TGTGCCAGCAGCTCTTGGACGGTTGGGGACGAGCAGTACTTC; CDR3aa: CASSSWTVGDEQYF; v_gene: TRBV7-2; j_gene: TRBJ2-7; abundance: few; d_gene: .
CDR3nt: TGTGCCAGCAGCCTTTCGGGACACACGACTACGAGCAGTGGCTTC; CDR3aa: CASSLSGHTTTSSGF; v_gene: TRBV13; j_gene: TRBJ2-7; abundance: .; d_gene: .
CDR3nt: TGCGCCAGCAGCCAAGTAGAGACAGGGTATTACAATGAGCAGTTCTTC; CDR3aa: CASSQVETGYYNEQFF; v_gene: TRBV4-1; j_gene: TRBJ2-1; abundance: many; d_gene: TRBD1
CDR3nt: TGCAGCGTTGGCCGACGTTTCGGGAACACCGGGGAGCTGTTTTTT; CDR3aa: CSVGRRFGNTGELFF; v_gene: TRBV29-1; j_gene: TRBJ2-2; abundance: .; d_gene: .
CDR3nt: TGTGCCAGCAGCCCTAGCGAGGGCGGCCAAGAGACCCAGTACTTC; CDR3aa: CASSPSEGGQETQYF; v_gene: TRBV12-3/TRBV12-4; j_gene: TRBJ2-5; abundance: .; d_gene: .
CDR3nt: TGTGCCAGCAGTTTAGCTTGGACAGGGAACACTGAAGCTTTCTTT; CDR3aa: CASSLAWTGNTEAFF; v_gene: TRBV12-3/TRBV12-4; j_gene: TRBJ1-1; abundance: .; d_gene: TRBD1
CDR3nt: TGTGCCAGCAGTTTGGGACTAGTCTCAAATGAGCAGTTCTTC; CDR3aa: CASSLGLVSNEQFF; v_gene: TRBV6-5; j_gene: TRBJ2-1; abundance: few; d_gene: TRBD2
CDR3nt: TGCGCCAGCGGGCAGGTTGCTGAAGCTTTCTTT; CDR3aa: CASGQVAEAFF; v_gene: TRBV10-2; j_gene: TRBJ1-1; abundance: many; d_gene: .
CDR3nt: TGTGCCATCAGTGAGTCAAGGGCTAGCGGGGATTTCAATGAGCAGTTCTTC; CDR3aa: CAISESRASGDFNEQFF; v_gene: TRBV10-3; j_gene: TRBJ2-1; abundance: many; d_gene: TRBD2
CDR3nt: TGCGCCAGCAGCTTATCGATAATAGAAGAGACCCAGTACTTC; CDR3aa: CASSLSIIEETQYF; v_gene: TRBV5-1; j_gene: TRBJ2-5; abundance: .; d_gene: .
CDR3nt: TGCGCCAGCAGCCAAGAAGCCCCTACTAGCGGTAGCACAGATACGCAGTATTTT; CDR3aa: CASSQEAPTSGSTDTQYF; v_gene: TRBV4-1; j_gene: TRBJ2-3; abundance: .; d_gene: TRBD2
CDR3nt: TGTGCCAGCAGTGCACGGGGGGTAAACTATGGCTACACCTTC; CDR3aa: CASSARGVNYGYTF; v_gene: TRBV25-1; j_gene: TRBJ1-2; abundance: many; d_gene: .
CDR3nt: TGTGCCAGCAGCAACAGGTGGAACACCATATATTTT; CDR3aa: CASSNRWNTIYF; v_gene: TRBV11-2; j_gene: TRBJ1-3; abundance: few; d_gene: .
CDR3nt: TGTGCCAGCAGTTTATGGGCGGGAGGGCACTACGAGCAGTACTTC; CDR3aa: CASSLWAGGHYEQYF; v_gene: TRBV27; j_gene: TRBJ2-7; abundance: .; d_gene: TRBD2
CDR3nt: TGCAGTGCTACGACAACCGGGACAGGGGGACTTGAAGCTTTCTTT; CDR3aa: CSATTTGTGGLEAFF; v_gene: TRBV20-1; j_gene: TRBJ1-1; abundance: .; d_gene: TRBD1
CDR3nt: TGCAGTGCTAGCCCCAGGAGCTCTGGAAACACCATATATTTT; CDR3aa: CSASPRSSGNTIYF; v_gene: TRBV20-1; j_gene: TRBJ1-3; abundance: few; d_gene: .
CDR3nt: TGTGCCAGCTCACCACAGTACGGGAATGAGCAGTTCTTC; CDR3aa: CASSPQYGNEQFF; v_gene: TRBV18; j_gene: TRBJ2-1; abundance: .; d_gene: .
CDR3nt: TGCGCCAGCAGCCAACTGACTAGCGGGACGCGCGAGCAGTACTTC; CDR3aa: CASSQLTSGTREQYF; v_gene: TRBV4-1; j_gene: TRBJ2-7; abundance: .; d_gene: TRBD2
CDR3nt: TGCAGTGCTCTGACAGGGGCCACCCACAATGAGCAGTTCTTC; CDR3aa: CSALTGATHNEQFF; v_gene: TRBV20-1; j_gene: TRBJ2-1; abundance: .; d_gene: TRBD1
CDR3nt: TGTGCCAGCAGTTTTTTATACACAGGGAGTTCCTACAATGAGCAGTTCTTC; CDR3aa: CASSFLYTGSSYNEQFF; v_gene: TRBV12-3/TRBV12-4; j_gene: TRBJ2-1; abundance: .; d_gene: .
CDR3nt: TGTGCCAGCAGCTTGAACAGGGATACGCAGTATTTT; CDR3aa: CASSLNRDTQYF; v_gene: TRBV13; j_gene: TRBJ2-3; abundance: many; d_gene: .
CDR3nt: TGTGCCAGCAGCGTAGGGGACAGAAATTACGAGCAGTACTTC; CDR3aa: CASSVGDRNYEQYF; v_gene: TRBV9; j_gene: TRBJ2-7; abundance: .; d_gene: TRBD1
CDR3nt: TGTGCCAGCAGCTTAGTATTGGGGGCTCAGCCCCAGCATTTT; CDR3aa: CASSLVLGAQPQHF; v_gene: TRBV7-8; j_gene: TRBJ1-5; abundance: .; d_gene: .